Sequencing of this T cell receptor beta chain was carried out in a study of T cells in Graves' hyperthyroidism and ophthalmopathy. Notes on the study in general: Peripheral blood also featured most of the thyroid clonotypes expanded above 0.001. A model of 13 V-J features distinguished ophthalmopathy from stable hyperthyroidism. Prediction of ophthalmopathy progression came a median about 6 months pre-onset.

CDR1 and CDR2 (germline): LNHNV, YYDKDF (reference sequence). V was cut by 0 bases and J by 1 base, with 16 bases left in between. The CDR3 extends over 17 amino acids. There are a few counts of this clonotype. The target antigen is unknown. Uncontrolled infection, other autoimmune disease, pregnancy and lactation each barred patients from inclusion. TCR beta CDR3 region amplification was performed from RNA transcripts. First-round RT-PCR with HTBI primers amplified the TCR CDR3 region. TCRdb analysed the multiplex PCR reads with MiXCR anew, one entry per CDR3 protein. The sample lists approximately 700,000 distinct CDR3 sequences, 45% occurring once.

The J gene is TRBJ2-7, the V gene TRBV15, with D possibly being TRBD2 (6 bases). This receptor was obtained from an adult man with Graves' disease, either hyperthyroidism or ophthalmopathy (not recorded which). Sequencing was done on a sample of peripheral blood or thyroid tissue (not recorded which). The CDR3 DNA is TGTGCCACCAGCAGAGATAGTTGGGGGGAAGGATCCTACGAGCAGTACTTC. Amino acid sequence: CATSRDSWGEGSYEQYF.